The present entry profiles one T cell receptor (beta chain) with its context. The sample comes from a study of blood T cell repertoires in COVID-19. Looking at the study overall: Acute-phase and convalescent COVID-19 samples originated in the United States, Italy and Spain. T cells, B-cell-depleted T cells, or PBMCs provided the cDNA or gDNA that served as material.

In the original analysis: Amplifying reference gene primers gave estimates of nucleated cell counts. Assay used: immunoSEQ multiplex PCR; TCRdb lists only in-frame clones, some missing. V, J and clone size are taken as reported in that table, and D and trimming were inferred from the DNA itself. This sample has fewer than 350,000 clones, with 89% found just once. The CDR3 is 19 residues long. Per the germline V gene, CDR1 is SGHDT and CDR2 is YYEEEE. Trimming cost V 3 bases and J 1 base; bases outside gene matches: 7. This receptor was obtained from a woman aged 60 to 75 with COVID-19, enrolled during active disease. V gene TRBV5-6 combines with J gene TRBJ2-6, with 13 positions matching TRBD2. Material: peripheral blood. CDR3 in DNA: TGTGCCAGCAGCTGGATGACTAGCGGGAGGAGATCTGGGGCCAACGTCCTGACTTTC. As protein: CASSWMTSGRRSGANVLTF.